The 21 T cell receptor beta chains presented below share a single source sample, sequenced in a study of blood T cell repertoires in COVID-19. Profiling relied on immunoSEQ multiplex PCR, and the TCRdb table lists in-frame clones only, not all of them. This sample carries roughly 180,000 clones, about 78% of them seen once, and the ten largest clones take roughly 8.8%. Sequencing input: peripheral blood. The receptors derive from a woman aged 45 to 65 with active or convalescent COVID-19.

The chain joins TRBV7-7 to TRBJ1-2, with a possible D match to TRBD1 (6 bases). V gave up 5 bases and J gave up 4 bases, with 17 bases separating them. From germline, CDR1 is SSHAT and CDR2 FNYEAQ (reference sequence). There are 15 residues in the CDR3. In DNA form, the CDR3 reads TGTGCCAGCAGCCCACGGGGTGACAGGACCTATGGCTACACCTTC. This codes for CASSPRGDRTYGYTF.

V is TRBV19 and J is TRBJ1-5; 8 bases match TRBD1. J was trimmed by 7 bases and V by 7 bases; bases with no gene match: 6. The CDR3 has 13 residues. Per germline, CDR1 LNHDA and CDR2 SQIVND (reference sequence). CDR3 region: CASTPDRDQPQHF. The CDR3 DNA follows: TGTGCCAGTACCCCGGACAGGGACCAGCCCCAGCATTTT.

The chain carries TRBV11-2 and TRBJ2-1, with TRBD2 matching over 13 bases. Trimming removed 5 bases from V and 9 bases from J; junction bases left unmatched: 16. CDR1 SGHAT and CDR2 FQNNGV come from the germline V gene. The CDR3 covers 18 residues. CDR3: CASSGGTSGALKSGEQFF. CDR3 DNA sequence: TGTGCCAGCAGCGGAGGGACTAGCGGGGCCCTAAAATCCGGTGAGCAGTTCTTC.

There are a few counts of this clone. V gene TRBV2 combines with J gene TRBJ1-4, with D unclear. The CDR3 totals 13 residues. Germline V gene data show CDR1 as SNHLY and CDR2 as FYNNEI. Trimming took 6 bases from V and 7 from J, leaving 12 bases between them. CDR3 DNA: TGTGCCAGCAGGGCAGGCCGGGGTGAAAAACTGTTTTTT. As protein: CASRAGRGEKLFF.

The V and J genes are TRBV29-1 and TRBJ1-1; 8 positions match TRBD1. The V segment lost 3 bases and the J segment 5 bases; nucleotides outside the gene matches: 8. Per the germline V gene, CDR1 is SQVTM and CDR2 is ANQGSEA. This CDR3 has 14 residues. This CDR3 is CSVDFGQGETEAFF. As DNA, the CDR3 is TGCAGCGTTGACTTCGGACAGGGTGAAACTGAAGCTTTCTTT.

This clone has a handful of counts. This chain joins TRBV19 and TRBJ1-2, with 8 bases fitting TRBD1. The junction had 5 bases not matched to a gene; V was cut back by 4 bases and J by 7 bases. The CDR3 covers 13 residues. Looked up from germline, CDR1 is LNHDA and CDR2 is SQIVND (reference sequence). Here the CDR3 reads CASSKDRESGYTF. The DNA of the CDR3 is TGTGCCAGTAGTAAGGACAGGGAATCTGGCTACACCTTC. Together with reference TRBV19 and TRBJ1-2, the CDR3 gives the full variable domain: DGGITQSPKYLFRKEGQNVTLSCEQNLNHDAMYWYRQDPGQGLRLIYYSQIVNDFQKGDIAEGYSVSREKKESFPLTVTSAQKNPTAFYLCASSKDRESGYTFGSGTRLTVV.

The CDR3 here is CASSLADRGRPTSGRPFHTDTQYF. The CDR3 nucleotides read TGTGCCAGCAGTTTAGCCGACAGGGGGCGGCCTACTAGCGGGAGGCCTTTCCACACAGATACGCAGTATTTT. The V gene is TRBV28, the J gene TRBJ2-3, with 12 bases that match TRBD2. J gave up 2 bases and V 2 bases, and 26 bases lay outside the gene matches. Germline lookup yields CDR1 MDHEN and CDR2 SYDVKM. The CDR3 spans 24 residues.

This clone was seen only once. The chain carries TRBV6-5 and TRBJ2-6, with 8 bases matching TRBD1. The V segment lost 6 bases and the J segment 8 bases; nucleotides outside the gene matches: 3. The germline CDR1 and CDR2 sequences are MNHEY and SVGAGI. The CDR3 contains 13 residues. The CDR3 reads CASRRTGSNVLTF. In DNA, the CDR3 is TGTGCCAGCAGGCGGACAGGGTCCAACGTCCTGACTTTC.

This clone was seen repeatedly, ten times or more. This chain links TRBV6-5 with TRBJ1-4; the D gene is possibly TRBD1 (5 bases). Per germline, CDR1 MNHEY and CDR2 SVGAGI. The CDR3 sequence is 14 residues long. V was clipped by 6 bases and J by 4 bases, with 12 bases between them. The CDR3: CASRRGGNNEKLFF. As DNA, the CDR3 is TGTGCCAGCAGAAGGGGAGGGAATAATGAAAAACTGTTTTTT.

J is TRBJ2-7 and V is TRBV19; 8 bases are a match to TRBD1. There are 16 residues in the CDR3. V dropped 2 bases and J dropped 2; count of bases not matched to a gene: 8. Germline assignment: CDR1 LNHDA and CDR2 SQIVND (reference sequence). CDR3 nucleotides: TGTGCCAGTAGTATACGGGTCCAGGGGGCCACCTACGAGCAGTACTTC. Amino acid sequence: CASSIRVQGATYEQYF.

The genes are TRBV15 and TRBJ2-3; TRBD1 matches at 7 bases. With 1 base clipped from V and 0 bases from J, the junction kept 4 bases outside the gene matches. Germline CDR1 and CDR2: LNHNV and YYDKDF (reference sequence). The CDR3 length is 16 residues. This chain's CDR3 is CATSRVQGQSTDTQYF. In DNA, the CDR3 is TGTGCCACCAGCAGAGTTCAGGGACAGAGCACAGATACGCAGTATTTT.

V is TRBV5-1 and J is TRBJ2-7; 11 nucleotides agree with TRBD2. Germline CDR1 SGHRS, CDR2 YFSETQ. The CDR3 spans 16 residues. J gave up 3 bases and V 4 bases, and 9 bases lay outside the gene matches. The CDR3 region is CASSTGTSGDVYEQYF. In DNA form, the CDR3 reads TGCGCCAGCAGCACCGGGACTAGCGGAGACGTCTACGAGCAGTACTTC.

The rearrangement joins TRBV7-2 to TRBJ2-1; no reliable D call. Deletions cut 4 bases from V and 12 bases from J, with 19 bases between. Germline CDR1 and CDR2: SGHTA and FQGNSA. The CDR3 totals 14 residues. The CDR3 DNA follows: TGTGCCAGCAGCTCCTCCCCGTCTCAGACACCGCAGTTCTTC. This encodes CASSSSPSQTPQFF.

For the CDR3, the DNA is TGTGCCAGCTCCCCGCAGCGTCGCAATCAGCCCCAGCATTTT. This sequence encodes CASSPQRRNQPQHF. This rearrangement joins TRBV6-5 to TRBJ1-5; D remains unclear. Trimming cost V 8 bases and J 2 bases, with 13 bases left between them. CDR1 and CDR2 (germline): MNHEY, SVGAGI. This CDR3 is built from 14 residues.

This clone was seen only once. This chain connects TRBV18 to TRBJ2-7, with TRBD1 as a possible D gene (5 bases). CDR1 and CDR2 from the germline V gene are KGHSH and LQKENI. The CDR3 covers 15 residues. V was shortened by 3 bases and J by 7 bases, with 19 bases between the two germline ends. CDR3 in DNA: TGTGCCAGCTCACCTTCAGCCCAGGGCTTGGGAGAGCAGTACTTC. It specifies CASSPSAQGLGEQYF.

This chain joins TRBV18 and TRBJ1-5; no firm D call. The V end lost 4 bases, the J end lost 7 bases, and 20 bases lay between the germline ends. Germline CDR1 KGHSH, CDR2 LQKENI. The CDR3 runs to 16 residues. The CDR3 DNA follows: TGTGCCAGCTCACGGATTGGGTCCCGGGTTTCGCAGCCCCAGCATTTT. Amino acids: CASSRIGSRVSQPQHF.

The chain recombines TRBV7-2 with TRBJ1-2; D not certain. The CDR3 length is 14 residues. Trimming pared 1 base from V and 4 bases from J, leaving 10 bases between. Germline V lookup: CDR1 SGHTA, CDR2 FQGNSA. The CDR3 loop reads CASSLEAGLYGYTF. The CDR3 DNA reads TGTGCCAGCAGCTTAGAGGCAGGACTCTATGGCTACACCTTC.

The V and J genes are TRBV30 and TRBJ1-1; TRBD1 matches 10 bases. Germline values: CDR1 GTSNPN, CDR2 SVGIG (reference sequence). The junction had 10 bases not matched to a gene; V was cut back by 2 bases and J by 7 bases. CDR3 length: 15 amino acids. CDR3 DNA: TGTGCCTGGAGTCCTCTCGGACAGGGGGAGGATGAAGCTTTCTTT. It yields the protein CAWSPLGQGEDEAFF.

This clone was counted a single time. This chain uses TRBV11-2 with TRBJ1-3; no clear D gene. V lost 1 base and J lost 0, with 10 bases in between. Germline V gives CDR1 SGHAT, CDR2 FQNNGV. CDR3 length: 16 residues. CDR3 DNA sequence: TGTGCCAGCAGCTTAGGGCTTGCCCGCTCTGGAAACACCATATATTTT. This encodes CASSLGLARSGNTIYF.

The CDR3 nucleotides read TGTGCCACCAGTGATTTGCGGCCAACAACTAGCGAGGAGACCCAGTACTTC. Amino acid sequence: CATSDLRPTTSEETQYF. V and J are TRBV24-1 and TRBJ2-5, with 7 bases aligning to TRBD2. CDR3 size: 17 residues. J was trimmed by 5 bases and V by 0 bases; bases with no gene match: 11. Germline V gene data show CDR1 as KGHDR and CDR2 as SFDVKD.

This clone was seen a single time. The CDR3 loop reads CASSQTPGVGLNTEAFF. The CDR3 nucleotides are TGCGCCAGCAGCCAAACCCCCGGGGTCGGACTGAACACTGAAGCTTTCTTT. The rearrangement joins TRBV4-3 to TRBJ1-1; D gene uncertain. V was cut by 2 bases and J by 0 bases, with 16 bases left in between. This CDR3 contains 17 residues. Germline V lookup: CDR1 LGHNA, CDR2 YSLEER.